Below, 19 T cell receptor beta chains from the same sample are listed, as sequenced in a study of T cells in Graves' hyperthyroidism and ophthalmopathy. Amplified TCR beta CDR3 regions came from RNA transcripts. A first-round RT-PCR of the TCR CDR3 used the HTBI primer set. TCRdb independently ran MiXCR on the multiplex PCR reads; one entry per CDR3 protein. Of 660,000 or so distinct CDR3 sequences listed, 20% to 25% are singletons. The sequenced sample consisted of blood. The source is a man aged 25 to 40 with Graves' ophthalmopathy.

This clonotype was seen a handful of times. The V call is TRBV5-1, the J call TRBJ2-5; TRBD1 is a possible D gene (5 bases). V was trimmed by 3 bases and J by 2 bases, leaving 17 bases between them. Germline V gene data show CDR1 as SGHRS and CDR2 as YFSETQ. The CDR3 has 16 residues. CDR3 nucleotides: TGCGCCAGCAGCTGGATCCCATCAGGGATTCAAGAGACCCAGTACTTC. Its translation is CASSWIPSGIQETQYF.

This chain uses TRBV20-1 with TRBJ2-1, with TRBD2 identical over 11 bases. J lost 8 bases, V lost 6 bases, and 9 bases had no gene match. Looked up from germline, CDR1 is DFQATT and CDR2 is SNEGSKA (reference sequence). The CDR3 has 14 residues. The CDR3 protein is CSAMGTSGSYEQFF. In DNA, the CDR3 is TGCAGTGCCATGGGAACTAGCGGGAGCTATGAGCAGTTCTTC.

This chain joins TRBV7-9 and TRBJ1-1; 8 bases are shared with TRBD1. This CDR3 contains 14 residues. Trimming removed 4 bases from V and 4 bases from J; junction bases left unmatched: 5. The germline V gene encodes CDR1 SEHNR and CDR2 FQNEAQ (reference sequence). The CDR3 here is CASSSRGPGTEAFF. The CDR3 DNA sequence: TGTGCCAGCAGCTCCAGGGGGCCCGGCACTGAAGCTTTCTTT.

The rearrangement links TRBV11-1 to TRBJ2-2, with D possibly being TRBD1 (5 bases). The V gene lost 2 bases and the J gene lost 7 bases, with 11 bases spanning the gap. The germline gives CDR1 SGHAT, CDR2 FQDESV (reference sequence). The CDR3 is made up of 14 amino acids. CDR3 region: CASSLPQGGGELFF. The DNA for the CDR3 is TGTGCCAGCAGCTTACCCCAGGGCGGCGGGGAGCTGTTTTTT.

This clonotype was recorded a few times. The J gene is TRBJ1-4, the V gene TRBV5-5; D call uncertain. Trimming removed 1 base from V and 4 bases from J, with 8 bases in between. There are 14 residues in the CDR3. Germline V CDR1 and CDR2: SGHKS, YYEKEE (reference sequence). In nucleotides, the CDR3 is TGTGCCAGCAGCTTGTCCGATTTTAATGAAAAACTGTTTTTT. It yields the protein CASSLSDFNEKLFF.

This clonotype was detected a few times. The chain combines TRBV7-6 with TRBJ2-3; 8 positions match TRBD2. Per the germline V gene, CDR1 is SGHVS and CDR2 is FNYEAQ. V dropped 1 base and J dropped 4; count of bases not matched to a gene: 13. This CDR3 is 18 amino acids long. The CDR3 sequence: CASSLEWTGLAGADTQYF. The CDR3 bases are TGTGCCAGCAGCTTAGAATGGACTGGGCTAGCGGGTGCAGATACGCAGTATTTT.

The genes are TRBV28 and TRBJ1-4; D is perhaps TRBD1 (5 bases). Germline loops: CDR1 MDHEN, CDR2 SYDVKM. Trimming removed 8 bases at V and 3 bases at J, with 13 bases between. This CDR3 comprises 14 residues. The CDR3 loop reads CASRTGGSNEKLFF. The CDR3 nucleotides read TGTGCCAGCCGTACCGGGGGATCTAATGAAAAACTGTTTTTT.

This clonotype was counted between two and nine times. This chain uses TRBV14 with TRBJ2-1; D perhaps matches TRBD2 (5 bases). The V and J ends lost 6 bases and 9 bases respectively, with 21 bases between them. CDR3 length equals 15 residues. Germline V gene sequence: CDR1 SGHDN, CDR2 FVKESK. The CDR3 loop is CASSLGAVSGSEQFF. As DNA, the CDR3 is TGTGCCAGCAGTTTAGGAGCGGTGTCTGGCAGTGAGCAGTTCTTC.

The count of this clonotype is one. This clone may be a read error of a much larger clone one base away. The J gene is TRBJ2-3, the V gene TRBV20-1; no firm D call. V was pared by 3 bases and J by 8 bases, with 12 bases between. This CDR3 region has 12 residues. Germline values: CDR1 DFQATT, CDR2 SNEGSKA (reference sequence). The CDR3 nucleotides read TGCAGTGCTAGCGGGTATGCAGGTACGCAGTATTTT. Amino acids: CSASGYAGTQYF.

In the case of this clonotype: One junction end does not reproduce the germline sequence, and a read error may be involved. The chain employs TRBV19 and TRBJ2-1; 11 bases align to TRBD1. This CDR3 contains 14 residues. The germline CDR1 and CDR2 sequences are LNHDA and SQIVND (reference sequence). CDR3 in amino acids: CASSIDPRTGGPLF. CDR3 nucleotide sequence: TGTGCCAGTAGTATAGATCCTCGGACAGGGGGCCCGCTCTTC.

This clonotype has at least ten counts. The V call is TRBV28, the J call TRBJ1-2, with D possibly matching TRBD1 (5 bases). The V gene lost 6 bases and the J gene lost 2 bases, with 16 bases spanning the gap. Germline values: CDR1 MDHEN, CDR2 SYDVKM. This CDR3 has 15 amino acids. In DNA, the CDR3 is TGTGCCAGCAGACCTGGGGGATTTGTGAACTATGGCTACACCTTC. Its translation is CASRPGGFVNYGYTF.

V usage is TRBV2 and J usage is TRBJ2-1; TRBD2 matches 7 bases. V dropped 8 bases and J dropped 6; count of bases not matched to a gene: 13. This CDR3 region has 15 residues. Germline V CDR1 and CDR2: SNHLY, FYNNEI. In nucleotides, the CDR3 is TGTGCCAGCGGGGGGGAGTCCGCAGCAGGCAATGAGCAGTTCTTC. Translated: CASGGESAAGNEQFF.

This clonotype was recorded a few times. The chain uses TRBV12-3 or TRBV12-4 and TRBJ2-7; 9 bases match TRBD2. The ends lost 3 bases at V and 3 bases at J; junction bases unmatched: 6. The CDR3 has 15 residues. CDR3 coding DNA: TGTGCCAGCAGTTTTAGCGGGAGTAAGCTCTACGAGCAGTACTTC. Translated: CASSFSGSKLYEQYF.

This clonotype was seen ten or more times. The rearrangement joins TRBV30 to TRBJ1-1; D remains ambiguous. CDR3 length: 12 amino acids. CDR1 and CDR2 from the germline V gene are GTSNPN and SVGIG (reference sequence). V lost 2 bases, J lost 0 bases, and 4 bases lay in between. The CDR3 spells CAWSSLNTEAFF. The DNA of the CDR3 is TGTGCCTGGAGTTCGCTGAACACTGAAGCTTTCTTT.

V usage is TRBV7-2 and J usage is TRBJ1-2, with unresolved D. The V gene lost 0 bases and the J gene lost 2 bases, with 13 bases spanning the gap. Germline CDR1 and CDR2: SGHTA and FQGNSA. The CDR3 extends over 16 amino acids. CDR3 in DNA: TGTGCCAGCAGCTTAGCGAAAAATCTGCGAAACTATGGCTACACCTTC. It yields the protein CASSLAKNLRNYGYTF.

The genes are TRBV14 and TRBJ1-6; unclear D gene. V was clipped by 0 bases and J by 8 bases, with 5 bases between them. The CDR3 loop spans 13 amino acids. CDR1 is SGHDN, CDR2 FVKESK, per germline. The CDR3 here is CASSQDSDSPLHF. The CDR3, as DNA: TGTGCCAGCAGCCAAGATTCCGATTCACCCCTCCACTTT. Looking up the rest from reference TRBV14 and TRBJ1-6 gives the full variable domain: EAGVTQFPSHSVIEKGQTVTLRCDPISGHDNLYWYRRVMGKEIKFLLHFVKESKQDESGMPNNRFLAERTGGTYSTLKVQPAELEDSGVYFCASSQDSDSPLHFGNGTRLTVT.

This sequence joins TRBV10-3 and TRBJ2-3; D tentatively reads TRBD1 or TRBD2 (5 bases each). The CDR3 covers 15 residues. V shed 4 bases and J shed 2 bases, with 13 bases lying between them. Germline-derived CDR1 and CDR2 are ENHRY and SYGVKD. The CDR3 DNA follows: TGTGCCATCAGTGCCGGGGCTAGCCTCACAGATACGCAGTATTTT. This codes for CAISAGASLTDTQYF.

In this sample, this clonotype turned up a few times. The gene calls are TRBV5-1 and TRBJ2-6; the D is unclear. CDR1 and CDR2 from the germline V gene are SGHRS and YFSETQ. V lost 4 bases and J 2 bases, leaving 7 bases between the germline ends. The CDR3 totals 14 residues. The CDR3, as DNA: TGCGCCAGCAGCCCCCTTGCTGGGGCCAACGTCCTGACTTTC. It encodes CASSPLAGANVLTF. Looking up the rest from reference TRBV5-1 and TRBJ2-6 gives the full variable domain: KAGVTQTPRYLIKTRGQQVTLSCSPISGHRSVSWYQQTPGQGLQFLFEYFSETQRNKGNFPGRFSGRQFSNSRSEMNVSTLELGDSALYLCASSPLAGANVLTFGAGSRLTVL.

This clonotype showed up many times. This chain connects TRBV20-1 to TRBJ1-1, with TRBD1 matching over 7 bases. This CDR3 region has 14 residues. The germline V gene encodes CDR1 DFQATT and CDR2 SNEGSKA (reference sequence). V was pared by 0 bases and J by 1 base, with 2 bases of the junction left unmatched. CDR3 sequence reads: CSARDEGANTEAFF. Here the CDR3 DNA reads TGCAGTGCTAGAGACGAGGGGGCGAACACTGAAGCTTTCTTT.